This note documents a single T cell receptor (beta chain) sequence. The antigen is undetermined. Germline CDR1 and CDR2: SGHRS and YFSETQ. V dropped 7 bases and J dropped 7; count of bases not matched to a gene: 14. This CDR3 is built from 15 residues. The table came from immunoSEQ multiplex PCR; TCRdb's copy has only in-frame clones and leaves some out. The sample has roughly 54,000 clones, around nine tenths seen once. The record originates from a study of PD-L1 blockade in urothelial cancer. At the level of the study: Each patient had 0 to 3 earlier chemotherapy regimens.

The study's findings and limits: Pretreatment TCR clonality in blood under the median foretold superior survival. For durable-benefit patients, tumor-associated blood clones expanded more at 3 weeks.

Time point denoted: pretreatment peripheral blood. The J gene is TRBJ2-3, the V gene TRBV5-1, with 8 nucleotides matching TRBD2. This TCR was recovered from an older woman with urothelial cancer. The starting material was PBMCs, obtained around atezolizumab (anti-PD-L1) treatment. The CDR3 reads CASREGSGSTNTQYF. The CDR3 bases are TGCGCCAGCCGAGAGGGCAGCGGGAGTACCAATACGCAGTATTTT. Variable domain in full (rest from reference TRBV5-1 and TRBJ2-3): KAGVTQTPRYLIKTRGQQVTLSCSPISGHRSVSWYQQTPGQGLQFLFEYFSETQRNKGNFPGRFSGRQFSNSRSEMNVSTLELGDSALYLCASREGSGSTNTQYFGPGTRLTVL.